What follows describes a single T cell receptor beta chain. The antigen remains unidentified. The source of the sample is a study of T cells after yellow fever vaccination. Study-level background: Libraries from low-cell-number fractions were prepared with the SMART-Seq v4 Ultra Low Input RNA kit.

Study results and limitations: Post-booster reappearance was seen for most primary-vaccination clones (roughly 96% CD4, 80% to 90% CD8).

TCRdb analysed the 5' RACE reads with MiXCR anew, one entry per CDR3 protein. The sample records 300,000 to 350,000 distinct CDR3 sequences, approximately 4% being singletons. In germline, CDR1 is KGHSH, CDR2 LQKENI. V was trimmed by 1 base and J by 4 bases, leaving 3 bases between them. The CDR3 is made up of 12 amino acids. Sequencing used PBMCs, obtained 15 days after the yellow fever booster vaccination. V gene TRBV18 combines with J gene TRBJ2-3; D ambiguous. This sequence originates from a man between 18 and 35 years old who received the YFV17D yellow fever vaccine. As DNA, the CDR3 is TGTGCCAGCTCACCACGTCCAGATACGCAGTATTTT. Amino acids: CASSPRPDTQYF. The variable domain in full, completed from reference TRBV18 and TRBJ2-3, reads NAGVMQNPRHLVRRRGQEARLRCSPMKGHSHVYWYRQLPEEGLKFMVYLQKENIIDESGMPKERFSAEFPKEGPSILRIQQVVRGDSAAYFCASSPRPDTQYFGPGTRLTVL.